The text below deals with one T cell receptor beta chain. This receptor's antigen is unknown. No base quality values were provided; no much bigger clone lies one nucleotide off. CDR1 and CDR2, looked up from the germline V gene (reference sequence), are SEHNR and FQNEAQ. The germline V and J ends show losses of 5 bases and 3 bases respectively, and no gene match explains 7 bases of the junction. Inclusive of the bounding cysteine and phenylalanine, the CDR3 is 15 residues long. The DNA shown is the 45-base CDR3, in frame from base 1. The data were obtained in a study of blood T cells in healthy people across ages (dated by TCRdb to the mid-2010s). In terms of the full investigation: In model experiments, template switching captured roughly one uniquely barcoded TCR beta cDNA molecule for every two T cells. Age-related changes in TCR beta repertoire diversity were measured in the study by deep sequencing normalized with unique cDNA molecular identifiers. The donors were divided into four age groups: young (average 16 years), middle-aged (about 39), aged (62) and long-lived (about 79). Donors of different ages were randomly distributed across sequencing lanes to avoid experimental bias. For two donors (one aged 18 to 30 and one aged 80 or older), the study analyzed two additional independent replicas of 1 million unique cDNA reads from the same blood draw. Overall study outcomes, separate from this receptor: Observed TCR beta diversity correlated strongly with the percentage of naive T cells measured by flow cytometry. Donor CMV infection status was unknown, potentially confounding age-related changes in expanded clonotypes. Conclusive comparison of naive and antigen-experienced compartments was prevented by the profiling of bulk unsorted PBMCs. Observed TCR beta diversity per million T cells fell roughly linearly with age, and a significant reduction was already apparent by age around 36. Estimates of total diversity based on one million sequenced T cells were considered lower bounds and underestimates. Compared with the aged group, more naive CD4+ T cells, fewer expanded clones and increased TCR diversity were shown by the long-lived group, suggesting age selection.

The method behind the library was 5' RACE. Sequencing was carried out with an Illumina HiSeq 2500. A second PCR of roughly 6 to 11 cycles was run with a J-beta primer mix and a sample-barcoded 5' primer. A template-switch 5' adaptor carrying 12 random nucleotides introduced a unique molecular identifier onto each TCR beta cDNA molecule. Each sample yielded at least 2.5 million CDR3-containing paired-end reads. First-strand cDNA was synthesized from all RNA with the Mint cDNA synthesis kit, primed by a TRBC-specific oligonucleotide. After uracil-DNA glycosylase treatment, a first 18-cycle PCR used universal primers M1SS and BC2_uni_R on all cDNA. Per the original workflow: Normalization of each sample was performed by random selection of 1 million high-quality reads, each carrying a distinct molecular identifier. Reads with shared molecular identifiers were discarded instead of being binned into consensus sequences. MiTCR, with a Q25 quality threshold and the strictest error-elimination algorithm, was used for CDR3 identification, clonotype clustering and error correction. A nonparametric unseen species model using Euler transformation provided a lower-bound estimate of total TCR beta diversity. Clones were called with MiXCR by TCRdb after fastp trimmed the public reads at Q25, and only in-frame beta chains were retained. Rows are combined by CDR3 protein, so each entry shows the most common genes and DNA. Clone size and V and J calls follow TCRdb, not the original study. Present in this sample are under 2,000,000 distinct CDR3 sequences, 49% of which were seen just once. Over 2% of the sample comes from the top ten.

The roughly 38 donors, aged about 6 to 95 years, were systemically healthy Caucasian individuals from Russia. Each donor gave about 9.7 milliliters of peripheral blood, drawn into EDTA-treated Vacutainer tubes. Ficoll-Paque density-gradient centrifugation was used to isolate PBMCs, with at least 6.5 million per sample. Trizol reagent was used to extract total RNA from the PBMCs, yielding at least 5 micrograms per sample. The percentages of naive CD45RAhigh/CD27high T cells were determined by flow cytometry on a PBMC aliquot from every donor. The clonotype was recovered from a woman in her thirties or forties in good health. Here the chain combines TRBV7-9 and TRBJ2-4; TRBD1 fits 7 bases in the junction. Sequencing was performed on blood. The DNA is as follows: TGTGCCAGCAGCGTCGACAGGGAAGGCAAAAACATTCAGTACTTC. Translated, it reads CASSVDREGKNIQYF.